This TCR beta chain is drawn from a study of blood T cell repertoires in COVID-19. Study information: Both acute and convalescent COVID-19 samples were obtained from the United States, Italy and Spain.

Residents of approximately 25 US areas, aged about 18 to 95 years, made up the participants. Either two negative PCRs, clearance, or symptom resolution qualified Cohort 3 donors as recovered. In the original analysis: Reference gene primer amplification gave estimated nucleated cell counts. Profiling relied on immunoSEQ multiplex PCR, and the TCRdb table lists in-frame clones only, not all of them. That table is the source of V, J and clone size, and D and trimming were worked out from the DNA. The repertoire holds over 120,000 clones, with approximately 80% as singletons. This CDR3 region has 15 residues. Germline V gives CDR1 SGHRS, CDR2 YFSETQ. Deletions cut 0 bases from V and 4 bases from J, with 11 bases between.

The sequence derives from a woman in her forties or fifties who had recovered from COVID-19. The sequenced sample was PBMCs or T cells enriched from blood (not recorded which). The gene calls are TRBV5-1 and TRBJ2-1; a weak D match, TRBD2 (6 bases). Here the CDR3 DNA reads TGCGCCAGCAGCTTGGCGGGGGTAGAATACAATGAGCAGTTCTTC. This codes for CASSLAGVEYNEQFF.